Listed below are T cell receptor beta chains from one sample, sequenced in a study of response to subunit inactivated influenza vaccine. One entry per CDR3 protein, called by TCRdb with MiXCR from the RT-PCR reads. The data contain some 600,000 distinct CDR3 sequences, 14% of them singletons. This specimen was PBMCs from blood, taken 14 to 15 days before vaccination. These receptors originate from a man aged 50 or older who received an inactivated influenza vaccine. Both conserved end residues are part of each CDR3. Each record gives: J gene, clone size, V gene, D gene, CDR3 protein, CDR3 DNA. The D gene is left open where the match is weak. The listing skips clone size in some rows; elsewhere it reads once, few, many or a size class.

TRBJ2-3 | . | TRBV6-1 | . | CASRPPGGTDTQYF | TGTGCCAGCAGGCCCCCGGGGGGCACAGATACGCAGTATTTT
TRBJ2-6 | . | TRBV4-3 | . | CASSRRALLAAGANVLTF | TGCGCCAGCAGCCGCAGAGCCCTGCTAGCCGCCGGGGCCAACGTCCTGACTTTC
TRBJ2-1 | few | TRBV20-1 | . | CSAEGGNYNEQFF | TGCAGTGCTGAGGGGGGCAACTACAATGAGCAGTTCTTC
TRBJ2-1 | . | TRBV6-5 | . | CASSYPPGQTNNEQFF | TGTGCCAGCAGTTACCCTCCAGGACAAACTAACAATGAGCAGTTCTTC
TRBJ2-1 | many | TRBV28 | . | CASSRLDFSYNEQFF | TGTGCCAGCAGCCGGCTAGACTTCTCCTACAATGAGCAGTTCTTC
TRBJ1-4 | . | TRBV10-2 | . | CASRETGRFGEKLFF | TGCGCCAGCAGGGAAACAGGGCGGTTTGGTGAAAAACTGTTTTTT
TRBJ2-1 | few | TRBV20-1 | TRBD2 | CSAQSGGAHNEQFF | TGCAGTGCCCAGTCGGGGGGGGCACACAATGAGCAGTTCTTC
TRBJ1-1 | . | TRBV7-9 | . | CASSSALTGWNTEAFF | TGTGCCAGCAGCTCGGCCTTAACAGGGTGGAACACTGAAGCTTTCTTT
TRBJ2-2 | few | TRBV4-3 | TRBD1 | CASRTATGGSGELFF | TGCGCCAGCAGAACGGCCACAGGGGGATCCGGGGAGCTGTTTTTT
TRBJ2-5 | . | TRBV23-1 | . | CASNGPGEETQYF | TGCGCCAGCAACGGACCGGGAGAAGAGACCCAGTACTTC
TRBJ2-1 | . | TRBV20-1 | TRBD2 | CSARRPRLADLYNEQFF | TGCAGTGCTAGAAGACCCAGACTAGCGGACCTCTACAATGAGCAGTTCTTC
TRBJ2-1 | . | TRBV27 | . | CASSGLGAGLGEQFF | TGTGCCAGCAGTGGGCTGGGGGCGGGACTTGGTGAGCAGTTCTTC
TRBJ2-4 | . | TRBV15 | TRBD1 | CATSSLTGEAKNIQYF | TGTGCCACCAGCAGCCTGACAGGGGAAGCCAAAAACATTCAGTACTTC
TRBJ1-2 | . | TRBV7-2 | . | CASRRQGGIYGYTF | TGTGCCAGCAGACGGCAGGGAGGAATCTATGGCTACACCTTC
TRBJ2-6 | . | TRBV24-1 | . | CATSDRPPWTGANVLTF | TGTGCCACCAGTGACAGGCCTCCTTGGACCGGGGCCAACGTCCTGACTTTC
TRBJ1-3 | few | TRBV12-3/TRBV12-4 | . | CASSPDPGRSLWDTIYF | TGTGCCAGCAGTCCAGACCCGGGACGGAGCTTGTGGGACACCATATATTTT
TRBJ2-3 | . | TRBV27 | . | CASSRTVGDTQYF | TGTGCCAGCAGCCGTACAGTAGGAGATACGCAGTATTTT
TRBJ2-2 | many | TRBV7-6 | . | CASSLVIGELFF | TGTGCCAGCAGCTTAGTTATCGGGGAGCTGTTTTTT
TRBJ2-2 | . | TRBV18 | . | CASSVGTGDTGELFF | TGTGCCAGCTCAGTAGGCACAGGCGATACCGGGGAGCTGTTTTTT
TRBJ2-2 | many | TRBV7-7 | . | CASSLAPSGELFF | TGTGCCAGCAGCTTAGCGCCGTCTGGGGAGCTGTTTTTT
TRBJ2-1 | many | TRBV7-8 | TRBD2 | CASSQKSGTSGRLNEQFF | TGTGCCAGCAGCCAGAAAAGCGGCACTAGCGGGAGGTTAAATGAGCAGTTCTTC
TRBJ1-1 | . | TRBV15 | . | CATMRRANTEAFF | TGTGCCACCATGCGCAGGGCTAACACTGAAGCTTTCTTT
TRBJ1-1 | . | TRBV4-1 | . | CASSQALEHRNTEAFF | TGCGCCAGCAGCCAAGCCCTGGAACATCGGAACACTGAAGCTTTCTTT
TRBJ2-7 | . | TRBV6-5 | . | CASSYSTFASPSYEQYF | TGTGCCAGCAGTTACTCGACTTTTGCGTCCCCAAGTTACGAGCAGTACTTC